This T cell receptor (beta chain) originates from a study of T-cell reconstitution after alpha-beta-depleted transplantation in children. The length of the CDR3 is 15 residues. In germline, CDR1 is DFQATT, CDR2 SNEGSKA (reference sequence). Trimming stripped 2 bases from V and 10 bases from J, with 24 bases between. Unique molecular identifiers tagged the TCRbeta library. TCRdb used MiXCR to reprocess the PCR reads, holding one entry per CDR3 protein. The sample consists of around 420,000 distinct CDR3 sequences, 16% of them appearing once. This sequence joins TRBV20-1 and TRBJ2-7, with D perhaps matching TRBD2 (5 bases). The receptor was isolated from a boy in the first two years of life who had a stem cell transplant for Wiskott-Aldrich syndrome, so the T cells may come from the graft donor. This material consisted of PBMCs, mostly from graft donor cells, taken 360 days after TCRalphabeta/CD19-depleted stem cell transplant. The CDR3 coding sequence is TGCAGTGCTAGACCCAGGACGGGGAAAGTAACGAAACAGTACTTC. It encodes CSARPRTGKVTKQYF.